This T cell receptor beta chain was sequenced in a study of T cell clonality in common variable immunodeficiency. General study findings and limits: Links between repertoire features and CVID complications were heterogeneity-limited. CVID subjects had higher TCRbeta clonality than healthy controls, most marked in about a third.

This clone was seen many times. Its antigen is unidentified. The CDR3 goes on 3 residues after the read ends, and that part is filled in from the germline J gene. Sequencing was performed with immunoSEQ multiplex PCR; in TCRdb, only in-frame clones are kept and a portion is missing. There are approximately 56,000 clones in the sample, none observed a single time. Both groups were predominantly of Caucasian heritage. CDR3 length: 16 residues. Germline CDR1 LNHDA, CDR2 SQIVND (reference sequence). V trimming: 4 bases; J trimming: 3 bases; junction bases outside the gene matches: 6. The gene calls are TRBV19 and TRBJ2-2; 9 bases fit TRBD1. Specimen: peripheral blood mononuclear cells. The sequence came from a person aged 18 to 69 in good health. The CDR3 bases that were read are TGTGCCAGTAGTACGACAGGGGGTAGATACACCGGGGAG. This codes for CASSTTGGRYTGE. The CDR3, in full, reads CASSTTGGRYTGELFF.